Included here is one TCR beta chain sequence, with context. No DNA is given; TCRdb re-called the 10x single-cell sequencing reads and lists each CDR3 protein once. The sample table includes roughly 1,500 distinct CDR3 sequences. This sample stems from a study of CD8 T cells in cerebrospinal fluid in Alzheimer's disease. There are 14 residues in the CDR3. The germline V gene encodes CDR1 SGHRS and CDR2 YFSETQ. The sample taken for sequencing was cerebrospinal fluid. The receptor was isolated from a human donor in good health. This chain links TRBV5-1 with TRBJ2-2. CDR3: CASSLTTNTGELFF.